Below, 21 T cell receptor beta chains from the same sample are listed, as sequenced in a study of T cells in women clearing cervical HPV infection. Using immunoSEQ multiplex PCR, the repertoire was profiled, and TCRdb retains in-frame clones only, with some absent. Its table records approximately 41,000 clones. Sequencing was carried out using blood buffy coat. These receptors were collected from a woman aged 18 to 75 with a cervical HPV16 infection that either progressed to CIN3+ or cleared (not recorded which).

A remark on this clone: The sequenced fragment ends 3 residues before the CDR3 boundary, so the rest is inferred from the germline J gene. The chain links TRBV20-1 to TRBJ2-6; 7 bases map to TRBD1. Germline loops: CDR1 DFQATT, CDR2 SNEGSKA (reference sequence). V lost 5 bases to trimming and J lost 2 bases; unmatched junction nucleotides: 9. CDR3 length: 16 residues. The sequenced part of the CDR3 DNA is TGCAGTGCTGGAAGATCAGGGGGAGCTGGGGCCAACGTC. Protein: CSAGRSGGAGANV. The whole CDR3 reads CSAGRSGGAGANVLTF.

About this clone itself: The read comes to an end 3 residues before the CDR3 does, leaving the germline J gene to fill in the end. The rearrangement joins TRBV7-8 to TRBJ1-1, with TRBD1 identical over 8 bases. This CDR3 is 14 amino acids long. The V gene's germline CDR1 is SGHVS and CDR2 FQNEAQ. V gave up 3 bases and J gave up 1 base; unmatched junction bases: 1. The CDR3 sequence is CASSFGQGNTEAFF. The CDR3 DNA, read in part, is TGTGCCAGCAGCTTCGGACAGGGGAACACTGAA. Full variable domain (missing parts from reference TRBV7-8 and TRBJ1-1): GAGVSQSPRYKVAKRGQDVALRCDPISGHVSLFWYQQALGQGPEFLTYFQNEAQLDKSGLPSDRFFAERPEGSVSTLKIQRTQQEDSAVYLCASSFGQGNTEAFFGQGTRLTVV.

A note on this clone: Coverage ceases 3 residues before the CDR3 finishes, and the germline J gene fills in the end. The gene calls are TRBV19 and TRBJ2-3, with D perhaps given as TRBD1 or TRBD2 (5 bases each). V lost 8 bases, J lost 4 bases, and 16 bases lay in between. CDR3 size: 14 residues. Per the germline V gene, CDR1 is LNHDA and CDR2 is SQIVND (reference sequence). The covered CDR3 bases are TGTGCCAGTCATCAGGGAGTAACTCCAGATACG. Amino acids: CASHQGVTPDT. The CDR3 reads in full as CASHQGVTPDTQYF.

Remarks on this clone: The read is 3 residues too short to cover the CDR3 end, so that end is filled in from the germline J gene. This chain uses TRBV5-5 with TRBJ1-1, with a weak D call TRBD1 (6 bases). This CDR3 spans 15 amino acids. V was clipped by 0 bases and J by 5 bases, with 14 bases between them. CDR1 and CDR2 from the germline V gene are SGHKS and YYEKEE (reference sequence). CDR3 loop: CASSLGRRDKTEAFF. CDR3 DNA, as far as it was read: TGTGCCAGCAGCTTGGGAAGGAGGGACAAGACTGAA.

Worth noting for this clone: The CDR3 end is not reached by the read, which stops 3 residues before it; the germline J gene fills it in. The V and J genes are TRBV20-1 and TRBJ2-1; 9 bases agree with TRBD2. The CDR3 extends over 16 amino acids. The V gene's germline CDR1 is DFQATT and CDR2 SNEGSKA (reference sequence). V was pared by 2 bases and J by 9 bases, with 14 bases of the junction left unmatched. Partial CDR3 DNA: TGCAGTGCTAGATGGCGGGCGGGAGGGCCTCGTGGTGAG. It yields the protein CSARWRAGGPRGE. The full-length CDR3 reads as CSARWRAGGPRGEQFF.

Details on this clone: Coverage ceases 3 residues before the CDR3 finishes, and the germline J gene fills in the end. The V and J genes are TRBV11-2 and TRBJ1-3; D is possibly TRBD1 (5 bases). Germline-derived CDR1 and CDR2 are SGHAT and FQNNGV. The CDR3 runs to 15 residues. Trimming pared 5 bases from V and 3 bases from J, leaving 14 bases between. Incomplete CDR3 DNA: TGTGCCAGCAGCGTTCCGATGGGGGGTGGAAACACC. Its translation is CASSVPMGGGNT. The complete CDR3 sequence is CASSVPMGGGNTIYF.

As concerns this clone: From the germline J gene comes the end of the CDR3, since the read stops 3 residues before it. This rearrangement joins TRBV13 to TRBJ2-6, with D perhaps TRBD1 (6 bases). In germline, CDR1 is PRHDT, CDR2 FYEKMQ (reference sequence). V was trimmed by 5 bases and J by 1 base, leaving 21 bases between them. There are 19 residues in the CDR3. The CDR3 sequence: CASSTTNLLQGSGANVLTF. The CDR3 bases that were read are TGTGCCAGCAGCACGACTAACCTCCTTCAGGGGTCTGGGGCCAACGTC.

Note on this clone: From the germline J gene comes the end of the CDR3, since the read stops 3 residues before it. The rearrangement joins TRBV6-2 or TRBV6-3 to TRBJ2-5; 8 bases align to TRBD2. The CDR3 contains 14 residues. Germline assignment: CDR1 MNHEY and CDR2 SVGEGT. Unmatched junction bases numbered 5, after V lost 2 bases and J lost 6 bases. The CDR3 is CASSYSGGIQTQYF. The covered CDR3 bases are TGTGCCAGCAGTTACAGCGGGGGAATCCAGACC.

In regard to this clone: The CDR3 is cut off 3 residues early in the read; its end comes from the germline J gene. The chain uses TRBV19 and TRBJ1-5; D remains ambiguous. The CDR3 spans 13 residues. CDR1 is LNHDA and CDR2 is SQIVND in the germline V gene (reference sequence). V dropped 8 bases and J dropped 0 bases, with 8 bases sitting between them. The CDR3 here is CASGQDSNQPQHF. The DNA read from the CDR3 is TGTGCCAGTGGGCAAGATAGCAATCAGCCC.

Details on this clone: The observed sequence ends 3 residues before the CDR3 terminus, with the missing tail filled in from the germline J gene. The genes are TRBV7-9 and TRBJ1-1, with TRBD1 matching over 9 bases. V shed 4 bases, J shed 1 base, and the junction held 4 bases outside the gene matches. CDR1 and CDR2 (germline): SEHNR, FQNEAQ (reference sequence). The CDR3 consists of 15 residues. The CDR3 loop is CASSSWTGENTEAFF. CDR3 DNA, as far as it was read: TGTGCCAGCAGCTCCTGGACAGGGGAGAACACTGAA.

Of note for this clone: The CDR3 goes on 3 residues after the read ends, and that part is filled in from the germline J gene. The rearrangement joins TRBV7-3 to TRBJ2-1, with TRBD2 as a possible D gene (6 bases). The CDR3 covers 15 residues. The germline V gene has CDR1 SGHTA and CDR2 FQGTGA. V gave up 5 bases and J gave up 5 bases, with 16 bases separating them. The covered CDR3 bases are TGTGCCAGCAGCAATCCGGGGGTTGTTAACAATGAG. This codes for CASSNPGVVNNE. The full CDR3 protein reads CASSNPGVVNNEQFF.

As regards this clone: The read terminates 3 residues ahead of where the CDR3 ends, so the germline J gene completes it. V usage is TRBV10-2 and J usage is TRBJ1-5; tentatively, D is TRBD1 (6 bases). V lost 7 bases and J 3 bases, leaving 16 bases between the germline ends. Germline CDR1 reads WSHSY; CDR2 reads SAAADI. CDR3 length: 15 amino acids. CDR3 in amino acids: CASTAEGVDNQPQHF. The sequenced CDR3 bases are TGCGCCAGCACCGCCGAGGGGGTCGACAATCAGCCC.

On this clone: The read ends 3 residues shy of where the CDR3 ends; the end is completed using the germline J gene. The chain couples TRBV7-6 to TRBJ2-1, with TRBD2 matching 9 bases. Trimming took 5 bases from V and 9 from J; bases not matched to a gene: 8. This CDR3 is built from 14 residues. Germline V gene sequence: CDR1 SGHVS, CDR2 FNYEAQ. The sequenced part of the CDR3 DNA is TGTGCCAGCAGCCGGGGACTAGCTGATGGTGAG. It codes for CASSRGLADGE. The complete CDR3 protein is CASSRGLADGEQFF.

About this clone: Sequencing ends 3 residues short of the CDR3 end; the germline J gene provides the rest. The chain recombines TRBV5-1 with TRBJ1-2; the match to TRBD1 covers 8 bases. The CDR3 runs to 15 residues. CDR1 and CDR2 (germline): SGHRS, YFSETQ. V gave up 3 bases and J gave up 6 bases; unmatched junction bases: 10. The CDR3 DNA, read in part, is TGCGCCAGCAGCTATGGACAGGGTCTCAGGGATGGC. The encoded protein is CASSYGQGLRDG. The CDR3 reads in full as CASSYGQGLRDGYTF.

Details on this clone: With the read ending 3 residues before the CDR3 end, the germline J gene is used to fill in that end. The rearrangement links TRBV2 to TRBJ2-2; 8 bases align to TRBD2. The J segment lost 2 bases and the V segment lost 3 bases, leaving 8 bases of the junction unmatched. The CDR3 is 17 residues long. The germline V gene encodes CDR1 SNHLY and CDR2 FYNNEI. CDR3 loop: CASSEGSGKGNTGELFF. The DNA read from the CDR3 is TGTGCCAGCAGTGAGGGTAGCGGGAAGGGTAACACCGGGGAG.

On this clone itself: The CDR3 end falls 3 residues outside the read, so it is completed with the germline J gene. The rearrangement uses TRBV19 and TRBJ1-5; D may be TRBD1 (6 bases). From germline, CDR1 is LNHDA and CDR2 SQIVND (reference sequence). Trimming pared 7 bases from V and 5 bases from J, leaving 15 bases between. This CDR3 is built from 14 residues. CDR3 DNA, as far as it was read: TGTGCCAGTATTAGAGCAGAGGGGGATCAGCCC. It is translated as CASIRAEGDQP. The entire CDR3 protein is CASIRAEGDQPQHF.

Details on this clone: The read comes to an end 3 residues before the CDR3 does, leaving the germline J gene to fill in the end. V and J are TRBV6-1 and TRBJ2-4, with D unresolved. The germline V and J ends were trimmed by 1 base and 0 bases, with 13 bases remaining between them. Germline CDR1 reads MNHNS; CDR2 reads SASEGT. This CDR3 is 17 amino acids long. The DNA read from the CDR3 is TGTGCCAGCAGTGAAGATCAGGCCTTACTAGCCAAAAACATT. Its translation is CASSEDQALLAKNI. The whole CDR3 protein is CASSEDQALLAKNIQYF.

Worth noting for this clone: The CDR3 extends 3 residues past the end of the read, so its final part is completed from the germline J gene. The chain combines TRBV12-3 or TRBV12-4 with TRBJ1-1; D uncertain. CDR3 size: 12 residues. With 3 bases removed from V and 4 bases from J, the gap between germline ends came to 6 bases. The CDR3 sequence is CASSLGSTEAFF. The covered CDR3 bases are TGTGCCAGCAGTTTGGGCAGCACTGAA.

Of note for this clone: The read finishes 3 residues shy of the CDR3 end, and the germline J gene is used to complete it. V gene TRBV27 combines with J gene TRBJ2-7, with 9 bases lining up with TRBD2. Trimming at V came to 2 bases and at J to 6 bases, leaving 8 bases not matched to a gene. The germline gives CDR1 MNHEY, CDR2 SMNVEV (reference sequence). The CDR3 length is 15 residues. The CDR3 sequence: CASSLIAGDYGEQYF. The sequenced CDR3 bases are TGTGCCAGCAGTTTAATAGCGGGGGACTATGGCGAG.

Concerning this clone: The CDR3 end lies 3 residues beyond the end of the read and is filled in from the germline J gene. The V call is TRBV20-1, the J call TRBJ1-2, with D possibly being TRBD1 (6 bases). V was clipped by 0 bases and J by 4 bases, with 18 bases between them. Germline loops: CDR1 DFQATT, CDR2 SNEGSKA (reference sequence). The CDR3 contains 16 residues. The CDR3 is CSARDLGQGWAYGYTF. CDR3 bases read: TGCAGTGCTAGAGATTTAGGGCAGGGGTGGGCCTATGGC.

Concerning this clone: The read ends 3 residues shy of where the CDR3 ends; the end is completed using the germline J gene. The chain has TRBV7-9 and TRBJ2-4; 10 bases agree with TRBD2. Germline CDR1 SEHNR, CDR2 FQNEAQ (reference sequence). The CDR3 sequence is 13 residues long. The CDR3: CASCPSGGRSQYF. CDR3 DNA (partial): TGTGCCAGCTGTCCTAGCGGGGGCCGAAGT.